This T cell receptor beta chain derives from a study of cytomegalovirus exposure and HLA in healthy donors (dated by TCRdb to the late 2010s). Background on the whole study: An earlier analysis of fewer than 750 of the donors reported approximately 300 Gb of sequence data and around 100 million unique TCR beta sequences obtained from around 170 million T cells. Among about 370 genotyped donors of the cohort, an average of roughly 230,000 unique TCR beta nucleotide sequences was sequenced per donor, of which approximately 19% were non-productive. Besides the first cohort of approximately 710 subjects, a separate validation cohort made up of roughly 120 different subjects was used. The later analysis used no new phenotypic data to find candidate immune exposures, relying instead on TCR beta sequences and their occurrence across donors. To predict cytomegalovirus infection status, the study brought together high-throughput TCR immunosequencing, statistical association of individual TCRs with disease status, and machine learning. Every repertoire in the discovery cohort had been generated on one and the same sequencing platform. A later analysis re-examined previously published TCR beta repertoires from 600 to 700 donors and added high-resolution HLA genotyping to investigate patterns of TCR occurrence. HLA typing included class I and class II loci at four-digit resolution. An early release that covered fewer than 750 HLA-typed donors contained around 300 gigabases of sequencing data and 75 million to 100 million unique TCR sequences. The number of donors typed differed by locus, with about 629-630 for A, B, C, DRB1 and DQB1, approximately 500 for DQA1, 600 to 610 for DPA1, and around 450 for DPB1. The study used immunosequencing to profile the T cell repertoires of under 700 subjects and linked those repertoires to cytomegalovirus serostatus. An earlier analysis of roughly 600 of the donors used high-throughput TCR beta sequencing to judge whether each TCR beta V gene segment behaved as functional or pseudogenic. Because of strong linkage in the cohort, five DR-DQ haplotypes were treated as single units for association and clustering. In a later genetic analysis, genome-wide SNP genotypes for about 60% of the 666 donors were used, and that subset was treated as a discovery cohort. Donor age, sex, ethnicity and CMV serostatus were collected together with the repertoire data. The aim of the study was to test whether cataloging public T cell receptors could identify signatures of past pathogen exposure. Among the approximately 430 genotyped donors, roughly 80% belonged to the genetic ancestry cluster associated with self-reported Caucasian donors. Results the study describes overall, beyond this receptor: A further reported finding was that TCR beta sequences accurately predicted the HLA-A and HLA-B alleles for most subjects in the first cohort. Compared with equally common non-associated chains, HLA-associated TCR beta chains in a later analysis were more clonally expanded and had lower generation probabilities. Because counts were too low, about 18 rarely observed V segments, including chromosome 9 orphons, were excluded from the earlier analysis of several hundred of the donors. Roughly uniform sequencing depth across donors was assumed in presence/absence analyses, although this assumption may not hold. Most CMV-associated TCR beta chains appeared to be HLA-restricted in a later analysis, and the HLA associations seemed to be driven largely by CMV exposure. V-gene and J-gene trimming of TCR beta chains was associated with a missense DCLRE1C variant in a later genetic analysis, and the association was replicated in an independent cohort. A later genetic analysis reported fewer N-insertions in productive TCRs among donors in an Asian-associated ancestry cluster than the roughly 700-donor mean. The sequencing pipeline was judged likely to have produced a cluster of highly shared sequence variants as a technical artifact. The classifier was reported to diagnose cytomegalovirus status with high specificity and sensitivity in both the original and validation cohorts. In vitro tests confirmed that a few of the cytomegalovirus-associated TCR beta chains recognize cytomegalovirus antigens. Because the 87-base-pair reads could not distinguish some IMGT-functional V segments, including TRBV6-2 and TRBV6-3, those segments were excluded. Assigning TCR associations to individual alleles was difficult when HLA alleles, especially DR and DQ, strongly co-occurred. The authors suggested that the approach could potentially be generalized to other disease states and immunological phenotypes. For the cohort, immune exposure information was limited to CMV serostatus. According to a later analysis, TCR association rates differed among HLA loci, with DRB1 alleles showing the most associated TCRs and HLA-C alleles showing the fewest. The study gave a list of 150 to 200 TCR beta chains associated with cytomegalovirus. HLA typing was unavailable for some donors at each locus, so association tests used only the typed subset. Linkage disequilibrium might explain the correlated functional status among segregating V segments, but an unknown experimental factor could not be excluded. An earlier analysis of 587 of the donors showed that most TCR beta V segments appeared in productive rearrangements either about 87% or about 30% of the time, which broadly matched IMGT annotations. Most TCR sequences were seen in very few donors, while some public TCRs were found in many individuals. This cohort had only TCR beta chains sequenced, and the lack of alpha or paired-chain data limited which features could be detected. A later analysis reported that several top co-occurrence clusters appeared linked to parvovirus B19, influenza, CMV and Epstein-Barr virus. In a later analysis, some 18,000 TCR beta sequences were associated with specific HLA alleles at a false discovery rate of 0.05.

V drops 2 bases and J drops 9 bases, leaving 8 bases in between. From its cysteine to its phenylalanine, the CDR3 spans 13 amino acids. Here the CDR3 DNA is all that survives: 39 bases in frame from base 1. According to the germline V gene, CDR1 reads MRHNA and CDR2 reads SNTAGT. As for this clone: Its specific antigen is unknown.

Libraries came from the immunoSEQ multiplex PCR assay. A mixture of 60 forward primers for TCR Vbeta segments and 13 reverse primers for TCR Jbeta segments was used in the multiplex PCR. The CDR3 region of rearranged TCR beta genes was amplified from genomic DNA by a multiplex PCR assay. The amplified TCR beta libraries were sequenced on the Illumina HiSeq System as 87-base-pair reads. The study's own analysis went as follows. A later analysis counted approximately 76 million unique TCR beta chains across the 550 to 700 repertoires, and some 12 million of these chains were shared by at least two donors. To remove PCR and sequencing errors, raw reads were error-corrected and collapsed into unique sequences using a nearest-neighbor algorithm that merged closely related sequences. To assign V, D and J gene segments, CDR3 sequences were aligned to IMGT reference sequences. Each retained sequence needed at least a six-nucleotide match to both a V gene segment and a J gene segment. Rearrangements were called productive when the CDR3 lacked stop codons and stayed in frame with V and J; all others were non-productive. CDR3 was defined according to IMGT convention as the region running from the second conserved V-encoded cysteine to the conserved J-encoded phenylalanine. The earlier analysis of 587 of the donors excluded any sequence lacking an unambiguous match to a single V gene segment. In an earlier analysis of around 600 of the donors, V segments were called functional above 56.7% productive rearrangements and were called segregating when the between-donor standard deviation exceeded 5%. A statistical classification framework was developed to diagnose cytomegalovirus status using the catalog of TCR beta chain sequences. A later analysis assigned V and J genes by comparing TCR nucleotide sequences with IMGT/GENE-DB human TR gene sequences. Using the TCRdist pipeline, a later analysis assigned CDR3 sequences along with most-parsimonious VDJ recombination scenarios. In a later analysis, every TCR beta chain was defined by the combination of its CDR3 amino acid sequence and its V-gene family, and reads without a unique V-gene family were dropped. In a later analysis, several hundred highly shared, low-generation-probability nucleotide sequences were removed to address suspected cross-contamination and a sequencing artifact. A later analysis calculated a clonal expansion index for each public chain from normalized within-repertoire ranks of inferred template counts. In a later analysis, generation probabilities were computed using a VDJ recombination model fitted to out-of-frame rearrangements, and the results were checked against IGoR. In a later analysis, hypergeometric tests were used to score TCR-TCR, TCR-HLA and TCR-CMV co-occurrence, with a repertoire-size bias correction applied to TCR pairs. In a later analysis, false discovery rates were estimated by permuting HLA or CMV assignments 20 times. In a later analysis, co-occurring TCRs were grouped with DBSCAN, and TCRdist sequence similarity was added when clustering was performed within HLA-allele-positive subsets. Repertoires with fewer than 30,000 or more than 120,000 public chains were left out of co-occurrence clustering, as were five repertoires with anomalous nucleotide sharing. Sourced from immuneACCESS, this table was stored by TCRdb with only in-frame sequences that have V and J called. A share of the clones is absent; for the studies checked, an unresolved V gene accounts for under half, and the remainder has no known explanation. V and J calls and clone size come straight from that table; D and trimming were deduced from the DNA. The sample's table lists a count of 160,000 or so clones. The top ten clones comprise under 2.5% of the sample.

In total, roughly 670 healthy bone marrow donors made up the cohort. Cohort members were all nominally healthy when sampled, although unrecorded immune exposures were likely present. The donor tested CMV seronegative, placing the donor among the 300 to 400 seronegative members of the cohort. Every donor gave a peripheral blood sample, and the peripheral blood mononuclear cells from that sample were used for TCR beta sequencing. The Qiagen DNeasy Blood Extraction Kit was used to extract genomic DNA from the blood cell samples. The sequence was collected from a man aged 30-40 years in good health and CMV-seronegative. The sequence joins TRBV6-4 to TRBJ1-6; the D region possibly corresponds to TRBD1 (6 bases align). Source material: PBMCs. The CDR3 corresponds to CASSDGQFSPLHF. The DNA reads as follows: TGTGCCAGCAGTGACGGACAGTTTTCACCCCTCCACTTT.